The T cell receptor (beta chain) described here comes from a study of vaccination effects on CD4 cells after COVID-19. Study-level points and caveats: The study found marked clonal contraction of infection- and vaccine-induced clones late after vaccination.

Turning to this clone: What it binds is not known.

Germline V gene sequence: CDR1 LNHDA, CDR2 SQIVND (reference sequence). V was pared by 8 bases and J by 7 bases, with 12 bases between. CDR3 length equals 13 residues. Sequencing was preceded by expansion of antigen-specific CD4+ T cells with viral peptide pools in the ViraFEST assay. Investigators separated out CD4+ T cells once about eleven days of culture had passed. Each person got two doses of an mRNA SARS-CoV-2 vaccine, BNT162b2 or mRNA-1273. Absence of prior SARS-CoV-2 infection characterized the vaccine recipients, who showed negative nucleocapsid antibodies. A few million PBMC per well were cultured with approximately 9 IU/ml IL-2 and roughly 9.9 ug/ml peptides. The assay was immunoSEQ multiplex PCR, and TCRdb's table has in-frame clones only and misses some. The sample has about 72,000 clones; 81% are singletons.

Sequencing used CD4+ T cells from PBMCs cultured with HCoV-229E spike peptides, obtained after COVID-19 vaccination. The TCR sequence derives from a human donor who received a COVID-19 vaccine. The J gene is TRBJ1-6, the V gene TRBV19; a weak D match, TRBD1 (5 bases). The CDR3 is CASQGDRNSPLHF. Here the CDR3 DNA reads TGTGCCAGTCAAGGGGATAGAAATTCACCCCTCCACTTT.